These T cell receptor beta chains were read from a single sample in a study of human T cells and chemical hapten exposure. TCRdb fed the RACE reads into MiXCR, producing one record per CDR3 protein. Of 75,000 to 100,000 distinct CDR3 sequences listed, roughly an eighth are singletons. Specimen: whole blood, collected in connection with sensitization to the hapten diphenylcyclopropenone (DPC). The receptors were sampled from a woman in her forties with alopecia areata. Some clones in this sample may be carry-over from other donors' samples. CDR3s include the opening cysteine and the closing phenylalanine or tryptophan. Fields, in order: V gene, D gene, clone size, J gene, CDR3 protein, CDR3 DNA. A D gene is named only where the DNA matches it firmly. Size is stated for part of the rows, as once, few or many counts, or as a class when the clone is expanded.

v_gene: TRBV29-1; d_gene: TRBD1; abundance: few; j_gene: TRBJ2-7; CDR3aa: CSVEGTGTYEQYF; CDR3nt: TGCAGCGTTGAGGGGACAGGGACCTACGAGCAGTACTTC
v_gene: TRBV6-2/TRBV6-3; d_gene: .; abundance: .; j_gene: TRBJ2-2; CDR3aa: CASSYGTTGISGELFF; CDR3nt: TGTGCCAGCAGTTACGGGACGACCGGGATCTCCGGGGAGCTGTTTTTT
v_gene: TRBV20-1; d_gene: TRBD2; abundance: .; j_gene: TRBJ2-7; CDR3aa: CSASLGGRMYEQYF; CDR3nt: TGCAGTGCTAGTCTTGGCGGGAGGATGTACGAGCAGTACTTC
v_gene: TRBV11-2; d_gene: .; abundance: many; j_gene: TRBJ2-5; CDR3aa: CASSPTLMDSLMPYF; CDR3nt: TGTGCCAGCAGCCCGACACTTATGGACAGCTTAATGCCGTACTTC
v_gene: TRBV28; d_gene: TRBD2; abundance: many; j_gene: TRBJ2-2; CDR3aa: CASRLAGGPTGELFF; CDR3nt: TGTGCCAGCAGGCTAGCGGGAGGCCCCACCGGGGAGCTGTTTTTT
v_gene: TRBV12-3/TRBV12-4; d_gene: TRBD1; abundance: few; j_gene: TRBJ2-5; CDR3aa: CASQSTGPWETQYF; CDR3nt: TGTGCCAGCCAGTCGACAGGGCCGTGGGAGACCCAGTACTTC
v_gene: TRBV18; d_gene: .; abundance: .; j_gene: TRBJ2-5; CDR3aa: CASSRPQETQYF; CDR3nt: TGTGCCAGCTCACGTCCCCAAGAGACCCAGTACTTC
v_gene: TRBV19; d_gene: TRBD1; abundance: few; j_gene: TRBJ2-3; CDR3aa: CASSILTGEDTQYF; CDR3nt: TGTGCCAGTAGTATCCTAACAGGGGAAGATACGCAGTATTTT
v_gene: TRBV7-2; d_gene: .; abundance: many; j_gene: TRBJ2-5; CDR3aa: CASSPYVGTQYF; CDR3nt: TGTGCCAGCAGCCCCTATGTGGGGACCCAGTACTTC
v_gene: TRBV4-1; d_gene: .; abundance: few; j_gene: TRBJ2-1; CDR3aa: CASSGGTPYNEQFF; CDR3nt: TGCGCCAGCAGTGGCGGGACGCCCTACAATGAGCAGTTCTTC
v_gene: TRBV21-1; d_gene: .; abundance: many; j_gene: TRBJ2-6; CDR3aa: CASSTESSGRVAGANVLTF; CDR3nt: TGTGCCAGCAGTACCGAGTCTAGCGGGAGGGTAGCTGGGGCCAACGTCCTGACTTTC
v_gene: TRBV18; d_gene: .; abundance: few; j_gene: TRBJ2-2; CDR3aa: CASSPITGNTGELFF; CDR3nt: TGTGCCAGCTCACCGATAACAGGGAACACCGGGGAGCTGTTTTTT
v_gene: TRBV6-2/TRBV6-3; d_gene: .; abundance: few; j_gene: TRBJ2-1; CDR3aa: CASSYATLRPYNEQFF; CDR3nt: TGTGCCAGCAGTTACGCGACACTAAGGCCCTACAATGAGCAGTTCTTC
v_gene: TRBV7-9; d_gene: .; abundance: many; j_gene: TRBJ2-7; CDR3aa: CASSLESLEQYF; CDR3nt: TGTGCCAGCAGCTTAGAGAGCCTCGAGCAGTACTTC
v_gene: TRBV4-3; d_gene: .; abundance: many; j_gene: TRBJ1-4; CDR3aa: CASSQDQGRVEKLFF; CDR3nt: TGCGCCAGCAGCCAAGATCAGGGCAGGGTAGAAAAACTGTTTTTT
v_gene: TRBV12-3/TRBV12-4; d_gene: .; abundance: many; j_gene: TRBJ1-5; CDR3aa: CASSPPGSSGPQHF; CDR3nt: TGTGCCAGCAGTCCGCCGGGCTCCAGCGGGCCCCAGCATTTT
v_gene: TRBV4-3; d_gene: .; abundance: many; j_gene: TRBJ2-5; CDR3aa: CASSQRAGGVQETQYF; CDR3nt: TGCGCCAGCAGCCAGAGGGCAGGGGGGGTCCAAGAGACCCAGTACTTC
v_gene: TRBV19; d_gene: .; abundance: .; j_gene: TRBJ2-4; CDR3aa: CASSIAPGIAKNIQYF; CDR3nt: TGTGCCAGTAGTATAGCCCCGGGGATAGCCAAAAACATTCAGTACTTC
v_gene: TRBV29-1; d_gene: .; abundance: many; j_gene: TRBJ2-5; CDR3aa: CSFLRETQYF; CDR3nt: TGCAGCTTCCTACGAGAGACCCAGTACTTC
v_gene: TRBV12-5; d_gene: .; abundance: few; j_gene: TRBJ1-5; CDR3aa: CASGLADRFFSNQPQHF; CDR3nt: TGTGCTAGTGGTTTGGCAGACAGATTCTTTAGCAATCAGCCCCAGCATTTT
v_gene: TRBV19; d_gene: .; abundance: few; j_gene: TRBJ2-1; CDR3aa: CASSALPYNEQFF; CDR3nt: TGTGCCAGTAGCGCCCTACCCTACAATGAGCAGTTCTTC
v_gene: TRBV7-6; d_gene: TRBD1; abundance: .; j_gene: TRBJ2-2; CDR3aa: CASSFQLRDRVPGELFF; CDR3nt: TGTGCCAGCAGCTTCCAGCTCCGGGACAGGGTCCCCGGGGAGCTGTTTTTT
v_gene: TRBV29-1; d_gene: .; abundance: .; j_gene: TRBJ2-1; CDR3aa: CSVEDAFYNEQFF; CDR3nt: TGCAGCGTTGAAGATGCCTTTTACAATGAGCAGTTCTTC
v_gene: TRBV7-9; d_gene: .; abundance: .; j_gene: TRBJ2-7; CDR3aa: CASSTFRGTAEQYF; CDR3nt: TGTGCCAGCAGCACCTTCCGCGGGACCGCTGAGCAGTACTTC
v_gene: TRBV20-1; d_gene: .; abundance: many; j_gene: TRBJ2-7; CDR3aa: CSAPRSTSYEQYF; CDR3nt: TGCAGTGCTCCTCGGAGTACCTCCTACGAGCAGTACTTC
v_gene: TRBV20-1; d_gene: .; abundance: .; j_gene: TRBJ2-5; CDR3aa: CSARDWERPGETQYF; CDR3nt: TGCAGTGCTAGAGATTGGGAGCGGCCCGGGGAGACCCAGTACTTC
v_gene: TRBV27; d_gene: .; abundance: .; j_gene: TRBJ1-6; CDR3aa: CASSLWGNQVNSPLHF; CDR3nt: TGTGCCAGCAGTTTATGGGGGAATCAGGTTAATTCACCCCTCCACTTT
v_gene: TRBV20-1; d_gene: .; abundance: many; j_gene: TRBJ2-3; CDR3aa: CSARAARASPYTQYF; CDR3nt: TGCAGTGCTAGAGCCGCCCGGGCATCCCCTTATACGCAGTATTTT
v_gene: TRBV19; d_gene: TRBD1; abundance: few; j_gene: TRBJ2-7; CDR3aa: CASSSKGQGTYEQYF; CDR3nt: TGTGCCAGTAGTTCGAAAGGACAGGGGACCTACGAGCAGTACTTC
v_gene: TRBV10-3; d_gene: .; abundance: few; j_gene: TRBJ1-5; CDR3aa: CAISETGNQPQHF; CDR3nt: TGTGCCATCAGTGAAACAGGGAATCAGCCCCAGCATTTT
v_gene: TRBV9; d_gene: .; abundance: .; j_gene: TRBJ2-3; CDR3aa: CASTPSSSTDTQYF; CDR3nt: TGTGCCAGCACCCCCAGCTCTAGCACAGATACGCAGTATTTT
v_gene: TRBV20-1; d_gene: TRBD2; abundance: few; j_gene: TRBJ2-3; CDR3aa: CSAPPPTSGFTDTQYF; CDR3nt: TGCAGTGCCCCACCCCCGACTAGCGGGTTCACCGATACGCAGTATTTT
v_gene: TRBV3-1; d_gene: TRBD1; abundance: few; j_gene: TRBJ2-5; CDR3aa: CASSPFGQGGAQYF; CDR3nt: TGTGCCAGCAGCCCCTTTGGACAGGGGGGGGCCCAGTACTTC
v_gene: TRBV6-4; d_gene: .; abundance: .; j_gene: TRBJ2-1; CDR3aa: CASSDLGLYNEQFF; CDR3nt: TGTGCCAGCAGTGACTTGGGACTCTACAATGAGCAGTTCTTC
v_gene: TRBV7-9; d_gene: .; abundance: many; j_gene: TRBJ1-5; CDR3aa: CASSLGTQPQHF; CDR3nt: TGTGCCAGCAGCTTAGGGACTCAGCCCCAGCATTTT
v_gene: TRBV5-1; d_gene: .; abundance: few; j_gene: TRBJ2-5; CDR3aa: CASSLGAAETQYF; CDR3nt: TGCGCCAGCAGCTTAGGGGCTGCGGAGACCCAGTACTTC
v_gene: TRBV10-3; d_gene: TRBD1; abundance: .; j_gene: TRBJ2-3; CDR3aa: CATAPGQGIHTQYF; CDR3nt: TGTGCCACCGCGCCGGGACAGGGCATCCATACGCAGTATTTT
v_gene: TRBV20-1; d_gene: .; abundance: few; j_gene: TRBJ1-1; CDR3aa: CSASYLGEAFF; CDR3nt: TGCAGTGCTAGTTATTTGGGTGAAGCTTTCTTT
v_gene: TRBV6-6; d_gene: .; abundance: many; j_gene: TRBJ1-4; CDR3aa: CASSTRDSTNEKLFF; CDR3nt: TGTGCCAGCAGTACCAGGGACTCAACTAATGAAAAACTGTTTTTT
v_gene: TRBV9; d_gene: .; abundance: few; j_gene: TRBJ2-3; CDR3aa: CASSPLQGRGTDTQYF; CDR3nt: TGTGCCAGCAGCCCACTTCAGGGAAGGGGCACAGATACGCAGTATTTT
v_gene: TRBV6-2/TRBV6-3; d_gene: TRBD1; abundance: many; j_gene: TRBJ2-7; CDR3aa: CASRQTGTGSYEQYF; CDR3nt: TGTGCCAGCAGGCAGACCGGGACAGGGTCCTACGAGCAGTACTTC
v_gene: TRBV6-1; d_gene: .; abundance: many; j_gene: TRBJ1-2; CDR3aa: CASSEAAADGYTF; CDR3nt: TGTGCCAGCAGTGAGGCGGCAGCCGATGGCTACACCTTC
v_gene: TRBV28; d_gene: .; abundance: .; j_gene: TRBJ2-7; CDR3aa: CASKKIYEQYF; CDR3nt: TGTGCCAGCAAAAAGATCTACGAGCAGTACTTC
v_gene: TRBV6-2/TRBV6-3; d_gene: TRBD2; abundance: many; j_gene: TRBJ2-1; CDR3aa: CASSPTGRDWDNEQFF; CDR3nt: TGTGCCAGCAGTCCTACTGGGAGGGATTGGGACAATGAGCAGTTCTTC
v_gene: TRBV6-2/TRBV6-3; d_gene: TRBD2; abundance: many; j_gene: TRBJ2-1; CDR3aa: CASSHPSSGYNEQFF; CDR3nt: TGTGCCAGCAGTCACCCATCTAGCGGGTACAATGAGCAGTTCTTC
v_gene: TRBV12-3/TRBV12-4; d_gene: TRBD1; abundance: .; j_gene: TRBJ2-4; CDR3aa: CASSLGGPGRNIQYF; CDR3nt: TGTGCCAGCAGCCTAGGGGGCCCCGGCAGAAACATTCAGTACTTC
v_gene: TRBV28; d_gene: .; abundance: .; j_gene: TRBJ1-5; CDR3aa: CASSPPSVSNQPQHF; CDR3nt: TGTGCCAGCAGTCCTCCCTCGGTTAGCAATCAGCCCCAGCATTTT